This TCR beta chain was captured by sequencing in a study of OX40 agonist ivuxolimab in advanced cancers. Study information: Partial responses were achieved by three patients: one hepatocellular carcinoma, two cutaneous melanoma. Study-level findings and limits: No determination was made of the antigen specificity of the expanded peripheral T cells.

TCRdb's table, derived via immunoSEQ multiplex PCR, lists solely in-frame clones and lacks some. In the table there are over 20,000 clones, 86% of which are singletons. Germline CDR1 is MGHRA and CDR2 is YSYEKL. V gave up 4 bases and J gave up 1 base, with 15 bases separating them. This CDR3 spans 16 amino acids. As concerns this clone: The antigen is undetermined.

The material was CD4+ or CD8+ T cells sorted from blood, obtained in a trial of the OX40 agonist ivuxolimab. V usage is TRBV4-1 and J usage is TRBJ2-3; D may be TRBD1 (5 bases). The clonotype was recovered from an adult with an advanced solid tumor such as melanoma, head and neck, liver or kidney cancer. CDR3 amino acids: CASSLGLGLGTDTQYF. The DNA for the CDR3 is TGCGCCAGCAGCCTAGGTTTGGGGCTCGGCACAGATACGCAGTATTTT.